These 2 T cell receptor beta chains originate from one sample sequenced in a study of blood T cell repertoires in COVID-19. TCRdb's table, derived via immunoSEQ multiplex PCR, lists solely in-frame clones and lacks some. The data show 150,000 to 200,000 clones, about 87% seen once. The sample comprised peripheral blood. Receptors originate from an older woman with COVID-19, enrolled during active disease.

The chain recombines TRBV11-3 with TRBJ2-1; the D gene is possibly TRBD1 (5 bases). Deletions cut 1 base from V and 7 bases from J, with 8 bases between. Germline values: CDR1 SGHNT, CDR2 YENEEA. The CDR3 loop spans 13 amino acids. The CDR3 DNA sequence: TGTGCCAGCAGCTTAGTAGGGGTTAATGAGCAGTTCTTC. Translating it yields CASSLVGVNEQFF.

The CDR3 is CASSMQTGTGELFF. As DNA, the CDR3 is TGTGCCAGTAGTATGCAAACAGGTACCGGGGAGCTGTTTTTT. This chain uses TRBV19 with TRBJ2-2; D is possibly TRBD1 (5 bases). Trimming removed 3 bases from V and 5 bases from J, with 10 bases in between. CDR1 and CDR2 (germline): LNHDA, SQIVND (reference sequence). The CDR3 loop spans 14 amino acids.